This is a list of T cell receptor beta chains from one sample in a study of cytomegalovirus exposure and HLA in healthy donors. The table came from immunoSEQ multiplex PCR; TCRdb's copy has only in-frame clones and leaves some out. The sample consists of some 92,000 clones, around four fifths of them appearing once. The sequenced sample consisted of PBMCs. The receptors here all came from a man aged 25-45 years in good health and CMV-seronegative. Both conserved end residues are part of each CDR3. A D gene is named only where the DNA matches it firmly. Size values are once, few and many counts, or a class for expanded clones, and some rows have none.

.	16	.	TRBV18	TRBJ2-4	CASSRDRNLAKNIQYF	TGTGCCAGCTCACGCGACAGGAACTTAGCCAAAAACATTCAGTACTTC
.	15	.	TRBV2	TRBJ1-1	CASSEARVVSTEAFF	TGTGCCAGCAGTGAAGCGCGGGTGGTGAGCACTGAAGCTTTCTTT
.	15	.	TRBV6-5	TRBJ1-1	CASSYSTSGGTEAFF	TGTGCCAGCAGTTACTCGACCTCGGGGGGCACTGAAGCTTTCTTT
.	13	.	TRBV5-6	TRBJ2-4	CASSLEGVNIQYF	TGTGCCAGCAGCTTGGAGGGGGTGAACATTCAGTACTTC
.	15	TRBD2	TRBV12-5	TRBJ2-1	CASGLDGGSYNEQFF	TGTGCTAGTGGTTTAGACGGGGGGTCCTACAATGAGCAGTTCTTC
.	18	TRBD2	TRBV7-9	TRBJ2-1	CASSSIPIAGGSYNEQFF	TGTGCCAGCAGCTCCATACCTATAGCGGGGGGCTCCTACAATGAGCAGTTCTTC
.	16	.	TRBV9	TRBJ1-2	CASSSSRAGANYGYTF	TGTGCCAGCAGCTCCTCTCGCGCAGGGGCAAACTATGGCTACACCTTC
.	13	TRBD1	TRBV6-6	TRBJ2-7	CATDRGATYEQYF	TGTGCCACGGACAGGGGAGCAACCTACGAGCAGTACTTC
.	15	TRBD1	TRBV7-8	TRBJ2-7	CASSTRTGPDYEQYF	TGTGCCAGCAGCACCCGGACAGGGCCGGACTACGAGCAGTACTTC
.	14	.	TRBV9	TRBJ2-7	CASSLTQQAYEQYF	TGTGCCAGCAGTTTGACACAACAGGCCTACGAGCAGTACTTC
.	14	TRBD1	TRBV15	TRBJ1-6	CATRGTGSNSPLHF	TGTGCCACCAGGGGGACAGGGTCTAATTCACCCCTCCACTTT
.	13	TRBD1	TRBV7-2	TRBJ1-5	CASSLTGDQPQHF	TGTGCCAGCAGCTTAACAGGGGATCAGCCCCAGCATTTT
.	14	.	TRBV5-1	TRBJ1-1	CASSGGTENTEAFF	TGCGCCAGCAGCGGCGGGACGGAGAACACTGAAGCTTTCTTT
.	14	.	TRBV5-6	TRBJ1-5	CASSLAGSSQPQHF	TGTGCCAGCAGCTTGGCGGGTTCCAGTCAGCCCCAGCATTTT
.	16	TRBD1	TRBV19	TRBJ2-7	CASSHVAGDRGYEQYF	TGTGCCAGTAGTCATGTTGCGGGGGACAGGGGGTACGAGCAGTACTTC
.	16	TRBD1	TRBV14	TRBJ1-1	CASSQEGTGMNTEAFF	TGTGCCAGCAGCCAAGAAGGGACAGGGATGAACACTGAAGCTTTCTTT
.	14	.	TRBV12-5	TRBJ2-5	CASGSLRDRKTQYF	TGTGCTAGTGGATCCCTCAGGGATAGGAAGACCCAGTACTTC
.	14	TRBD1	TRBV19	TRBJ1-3	CASSSGTAGNTIYF	TGTGCCAGTAGTTCAGGGACAGCTGGAAACACCATATATTTT
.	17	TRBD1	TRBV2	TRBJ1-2	CASSDIYGTAGNYGYTF	TGTGCCAGCAGTGACATTTACGGGACAGCGGGTAACTATGGCTACACCTTC
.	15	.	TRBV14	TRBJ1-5	CASSQVVRVDQPQHF	TGTGCCAGCAGCCAAGTTGTCAGGGTGGACCAGCCCCAGCATTTT
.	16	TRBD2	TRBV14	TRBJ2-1	CASSQNKRGSYNEQFF	TGTGCCAGCAGCCAAAACAAGCGGGGTAGCTACAATGAGCAGTTCTTC
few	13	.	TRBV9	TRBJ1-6	CASSPRSNSPLHF	TGTGCCAGCAGCCCGCGTTCAAATTCACCCCTCCACTTT
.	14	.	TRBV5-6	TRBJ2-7	CASSLLQGSHEQYF	TGTGCCAGCAGCTTGCTGCAGGGGTCCCACGAGCAGTACTTC
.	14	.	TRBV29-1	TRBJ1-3	CSVCTPTCANTIYF	TGCAGCGTTTGTACCCCTACTTGTGCGAACACCATATATTTT
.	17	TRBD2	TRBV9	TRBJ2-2	CASSVGLAGGPDGELFF	TGTGCCAGCAGCGTAGGGCTAGCGGGGGGGCCGGACGGGGAGCTGTTTTTT
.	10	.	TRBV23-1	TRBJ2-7	CASRDSQEYF	TGCGCCAGCAGGGACAGTCAGGAGTACTTC
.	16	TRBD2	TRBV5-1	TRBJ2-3	CASSLMTSGGTDTQYF	TGCGCCAGCAGCTTGATGACTAGCGGGGGCACAGATACGCAGTATTTT
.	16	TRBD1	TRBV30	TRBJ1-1	CAWSVWGTGRNTEAFF	TGTGCCTGGAGTGTTTGGGGGACAGGGCGAAACACTGAAGCTTTCTTT